Given below is one T cell receptor beta chain in context. Its antigen is unidentified. The data were obtained in a study of a mutant IDH1 vaccine in newly diagnosed glioma. Study information: Patients had eight vaccinations, in weeks 1, 3, 5, 7, 11, 15, 19 and 23. Commencement of vaccination occurred 4-6 weeks following radiotherapy alone, or concurrently with temozolomide cycles. Most patients had received both radiotherapy and temozolomide, the prior options being radiotherapy, temozolomide, or both.

Described time point: week 23, last vaccination. Each dose delivered 300 ug of mutant IDH1 20-mer peptide subcutaneously with imiquimod. Study-level results: Among top peripheral T cell clonotypes, changes seemed unrelated to pseudoprogression.

TCRdb's copy holds only in-frame clones and misses some; the assay was immunoSEQ multiplex PCR. The sample has about 38,000 clones, roughly 76% seen once. Germline CDR1 reads MDHEN; CDR2 reads SYDVKM. Trimming removed 8 bases at V and 5 bases at J, with 15 bases between. The CDR3 contains 13 residues. Sample: PBMCs, taken from a glioma patient whose treatment included an IDH1 peptide vaccine. The V and J genes are TRBV28 and TRBJ2-5; the D call may be TRBD1 or TRBD2 (5 bases each). The sequence derives from a man between 40 and 49 years old with glioma. The CDR3 is CASDQGPGETQYF. The CDR3 DNA sequence: TGTGCCAGCGATCAGGGTCCGGGGGAGACCCAGTACTTC. Together with reference TRBV28 and TRBJ2-5, the CDR3 gives the full variable domain: DVKVTQSSRYLVKRTGEKVFLECVQDMDHENMFWYRQDPGLGLRLIYFSYDVKMKEKGDIPEGYSVSREKKERFSLILESASTNQTSMYLCASDQGPGETQYFGPGTRLLVL.